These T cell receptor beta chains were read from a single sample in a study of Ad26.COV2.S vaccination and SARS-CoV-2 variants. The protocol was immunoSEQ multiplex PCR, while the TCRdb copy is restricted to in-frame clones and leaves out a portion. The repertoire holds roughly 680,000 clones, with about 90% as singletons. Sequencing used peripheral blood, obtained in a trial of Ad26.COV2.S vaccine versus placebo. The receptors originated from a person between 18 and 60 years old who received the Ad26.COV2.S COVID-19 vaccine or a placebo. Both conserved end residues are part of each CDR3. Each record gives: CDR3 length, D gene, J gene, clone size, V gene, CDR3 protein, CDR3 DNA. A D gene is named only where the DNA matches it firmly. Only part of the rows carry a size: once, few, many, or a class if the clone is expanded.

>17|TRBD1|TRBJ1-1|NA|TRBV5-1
CASSITGTGAGNTEAFF
TGCGCCAGCAGCATAACCGGGACAGGGGCGGGAAACACTGAAGCTTTCTTT
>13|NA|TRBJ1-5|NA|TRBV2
CASSAGYDQPQHF
TGTGCCAGCAGTGCCGGGTATGATCAGCCCCAGCATTTT
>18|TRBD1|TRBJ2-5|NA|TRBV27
CASSPLLLDRRSSETQYF
TGTGCCAGCAGTCCGCTCCTCCTGGACAGGCGGAGCTCGGAGACCCAGTACTTC
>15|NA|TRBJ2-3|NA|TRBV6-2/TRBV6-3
CASSYSRASVDTQYF
TGTGCCAGCAGTTACTCGAGGGCTAGCGTGGATACGCAGTATTTT
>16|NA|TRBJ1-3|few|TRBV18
CASSTVRGRSGNTIYF
TGTGCCAGCTCGACGGTTAGGGGCCGCTCTGGAAACACCATATATTTT
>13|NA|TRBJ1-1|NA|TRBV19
CASSIVYGLEAFF
TGTGCCAGTAGTATAGTGTACGGCCTTGAAGCTTTCTTT
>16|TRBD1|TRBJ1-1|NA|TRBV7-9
CASSLGLDRAATEAFF
TGTGCCAGCAGCTTAGGTCTAGACAGGGCGGCCACTGAAGCTTTCTTT
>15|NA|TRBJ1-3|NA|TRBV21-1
CASSNSDRAGNTIYF
TGTGCCAGCAGCAATTCGGACAGGGCTGGAAACACCATATATTTT
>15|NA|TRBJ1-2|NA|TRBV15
CATSRVPGLGYGYTF
TGTGCCACCAGCAGAGTGCCGGGACTGGGATATGGCTACACCTTC
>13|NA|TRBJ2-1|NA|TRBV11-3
CASSLIGGGEQFF
TGTGCCAGCAGTTTAATAGGGGGGGGTGAGCAGTTCTTC
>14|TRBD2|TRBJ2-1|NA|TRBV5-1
CASTGTTHGDEQFF
TGCGCCAGCACCGGGACTACCCATGGGGATGAGCAGTTCTTC
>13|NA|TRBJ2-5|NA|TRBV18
CASSQRGKETQYF
TGTGCCAGCTCGCAAAGAGGGAAGGAGACCCAGTACTTC
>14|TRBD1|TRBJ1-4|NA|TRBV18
CASSPGTGNEKLFF
TGTGCCAGCTCACCTGGGACAGGGAATGAAAAACTGTTTTTT
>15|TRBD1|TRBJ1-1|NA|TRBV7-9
CASSSRTGENTEAFF
TGTGCCAGCAGCTCTAGGACAGGGGAGAACACTGAAGCTTTCTTT
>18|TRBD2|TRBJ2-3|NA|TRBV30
CAWSAGTSGRVVTDTQYF
TGTGCCTGGAGTGCTGGGACTAGCGGGAGGGTAGTCACAGATACGCAGTATTTT
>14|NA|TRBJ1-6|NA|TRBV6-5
CASSYSDPRGPLHF
TGTGCCAGCAGTTACTCCGACCCCCGGGGGCCCCTCCACTTT
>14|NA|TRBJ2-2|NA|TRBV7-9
CASWVGGPAGELFF
TGTGCCAGCTGGGTCGGGGGCCCGGCCGGGGAGCTGTTTTTT
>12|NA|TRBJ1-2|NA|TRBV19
CASSSGNRGYTF
TGTGCCAGTAGTAGTGGAAACCGGGGCTACACCTTC